This TCR beta chain was sequenced for a study of regulatory T cells in long-lasting Graves disease. Overall study context: Less than 3 months of antithyroid drugs had been taken by newly diagnosed Graves' patients.

In building TCR beta libraries, iRepertoire HTBI primers were used together with Arm-PCR of CDR3 regions. Each CDR3 protein is one row after TCRdb ran MiXCR on the multiplex PCR reads. The data show 500,000 or so distinct CDR3 sequences, 15% to 20% seen once. Noted time point: newly diagnosed GD, antithyroid drugs for less than 3 months. PBMC-extracted RNA yielded the TCR library. Patients of an endocrinology department in Xi'an, China, were included. V was shortened by 6 bases and J by 0 bases, with 22 bases between the two germline ends. Germline loops: CDR1 MDHEN, CDR2 SYDVKM. There are 18 residues in the CDR3. This clonotype has at least ten counts. These data also formed part of another study, on T cells in Graves' hyperthyroidism and ophthalmopathy. Turning to that study: Most clonotypes that expanded in the thyroid above 0.001 also showed up in blood.

This chain links TRBV28 with TRBJ2-3; D unclear. The TCR was taken from a man aged 35-49 years with Graves disease. The sequenced sample was peripheral blood mononuclear cells (PBMCs), obtained at new diagnosis, from a patient treated with antithyroid drugs. The CDR3 DNA reads TGTGCCAGCAGAACAGTATCGAGCCAAGGAACTAGCACAGATACGCAGTATTTT. As protein: CASRTVSSQGTSTDTQYF.